Below, one T cell receptor (beta chain) is given with its context. The antigen is undetermined. These data belong to a study of blood T cells in healthy people across ages. Study-wide findings and caveats: Because donor CMV status was unknown, expanded clonotype changes were possibly confounded.

The germline V gene has CDR1 MDHEN and CDR2 SYDVKM. The CDR3 contains 15 residues. The ends lost 6 bases at V and 5 bases at J; junction bases unmatched: 9. Total RNA amounts of at least 6 micrograms were extracted per sample. Alongside a J-beta primer mix, a sample-barcoded 5' primer served in a second PCR lasting roughly 7 to 11 cycles. Unique molecular identifiers of 12 random nucleotides labeled each cDNA. TCRdb reanalysed the 5' RACE reads using MiXCR and keeps one entry per CDR3 protein. The sample records 800,000 to 1,300,000 distinct CDR3 sequences, almost 25% being singletons. These data were also reused for a study on T cells of mothers and their children. That paper adds: Among related mother-child pairs, overlap was slightly higher than in unrelated pairs, though not significantly.

The origin of this receptor is a girl aged 2 to 10 in good health. The V call is TRBV28, the J call TRBJ2-1; 8 bases map to TRBD1. The sequenced material came from blood. The CDR3 DNA is TGTGCCAGCAGACGGGACAGGACAGGGAACAATGAGCAGTTCTTC. Translating gives CASRRDRTGNNEQFF.